What follows are 25 T cell receptor beta chains derived from one specimen sequenced in a study of identical twins. MiXCR, applied by TCRdb to the 5' RACE reads, yields one record per CDR3 protein. Here the sample spans under 800,000 distinct CDR3 sequences, around 20% being singletons. The sample also formed part of further work on T cells expressing NK-cell markers.

The specimen was PBMCs. The receptor source for this set is a woman in her late teens or twenties in good health.

This clonotype has a count of ten or more. The chain joins TRBV29-1 to TRBJ2-3; the match to TRBD2 covers 8 bases. After removal of 4 bases from V and 0 bases from J, the junction contained 3 bases not matched to a gene. This CDR3 has 14 amino acids. The germline CDR1 and CDR2 sequences are SQVTM and ANQGSEA. The CDR3 is CSVGIAGSTDTQYF. CDR3 in DNA: TGCAGCGTTGGAATAGCGGGGAGCACAGATACGCAGTATTTT.

This clonotype has a handful of counts. The chain carries TRBV6-5 and TRBJ1-6; D uncertain. In germline, CDR1 is MNHEY, CDR2 SVGAGI. Trimming removed 4 bases from V and 9 bases from J, with 13 bases in between. The CDR3 is made up of 14 amino acids. CDR3 nucleotide sequence: TGTGCCAGCAGTTCTGGTCAGATTCGTTCACCCCTCCACTTT. It is translated as CASSSGQIRSPLHF.

This sequence joins TRBV6-5 and TRBJ1-1; D gene ambiguous. V was clipped by 2 bases and J by 6 bases, with 16 bases between them. CDR1 MNHEY and CDR2 SVGAGI come from the germline V gene. The CDR3 totals 15 residues. CDR3: CASSYDVLGKAEAFF. The CDR3 DNA follows: TGTGCCAGCAGTTACGATGTTCTCGGTAAGGCTGAAGCTTTCTTT.

This clonotype showed up just a few times. The chain recombines TRBV20-1 with TRBJ2-2; perhaps TRBD1 as D (6 bases). Trimming removed 5 bases at V and 4 bases at J, with 17 bases between. The germline V gene encodes CDR1 DFQATT and CDR2 SNEGSKA (reference sequence). The CDR3 consists of 15 residues. CDR3 bases: TGCAGTGCTCAGGGGCCCAACACGGGCACCGGGGAGCTGTTTTTT. Protein sequence: CSAQGPNTGTGELFF.

This clonotype appeared a few times. The chain uses TRBV10-2 and TRBJ2-4, with D perhaps matching TRBD2 (6 bases). Trimming cost V 8 bases and J 0 bases, with 14 bases left between them. This CDR3 spans 15 amino acids. Germline CDR1 and CDR2: WSHSY and SAAADI. CDR3 protein: CASGFGLQAKNIQYF. The CDR3 DNA sequence: TGCGCCAGCGGTTTCGGACTACAAGCCAAAAACATTCAGTACTTC.

The chain is built from TRBV15 and TRBJ2-6; the D is unclear. The length of the CDR3 is 18 residues. From germline, CDR1 is LNHNV and CDR2 YYDKDF (reference sequence). Trimming took 5 bases from V and 4 from J, leaving 21 bases between them. CDR3 loop: CATSVVGSSPLGANVLTF. In DNA form, the CDR3 reads TGTGCCACCAGCGTTGTAGGGTCCTCTCCCCTGGGGGCCAACGTCCTGACTTTC.

V usage is TRBV20-1 and J usage is TRBJ2-6; no clear D gene. Between the trimmed V and J ends, which lost 3 bases and 1 base, there was a span of 7 bases. Germline-derived CDR1 and CDR2 are DFQATT and SNEGSKA (reference sequence). This CDR3 region has 14 residues. The CDR3: CSASGFSGANVLTF. DNA of the CDR3: TGCAGTGCTAGCGGCTTTTCTGGGGCCAACGTCCTGACTTTC.

In this sample, this clonotype turned up a few times. The rearrangement links TRBV29-1 to TRBJ2-7; the match to TRBD1 covers 9 bases. CDR3 size: 13 residues. The germline CDR1 and CDR2 sequences are SQVTM and ANQGSEA. Trimming cost V 5 bases and J 4 bases; bases outside gene matches: 6. For the CDR3, the DNA is TGCAGCGTTCATCCGGGACAGGGTTACGAGCAGTACTTC. Translating it yields CSVHPGQGYEQYF.

This clonotype was seen a handful of times. J is TRBJ1-2 and V is TRBV4-1; D perhaps matches TRBD1 (5 bases). CDR1 MGHRA and CDR2 YSYEKL come from the germline V gene. The CDR3 consists of 15 residues. Trimming shortened V by 1 base and J by 0 bases, and 9 bases separated the two germline ends. CDR3 sequence reads: CASSQATAANYGYTF. DNA for the CDR3: TGCGCCAGCAGCCAAGCGACAGCCGCTAACTATGGCTACACCTTC.

The chain carries TRBV3-1 and TRBJ2-7, with a possible D match to TRBD2 (5 bases). In germline, CDR1 is LGHDT, CDR2 YNNKEL (reference sequence). CDR3 size: 16 residues. V was trimmed by 1 base and J by 3 bases, leaving 16 bases between them. CDR3 in amino acids: CASSQGRASDYYEQYF. For the CDR3, the DNA is TGTGCCAGCAGCCAAGGTCGGGCGTCCGACTACTACGAGCAGTACTTC.

This clonotype was seen a few times. V is TRBV20-1 and J is TRBJ1-3; D unclear. This CDR3 contains 15 residues. Looked up from germline, CDR1 is DFQATT and CDR2 is SNEGSKA (reference sequence). V was pared by 5 bases and J by 0 bases, with 14 bases between. CDR3 sequence: CSASLGIRSGNTIYF. Written as DNA, the CDR3 is TGCAGTGCTTCCCTCGGAATTCGCTCTGGAAACACCATATATTTT.

This clonotype was counted at least ten times. The chain joins TRBV9 to TRBJ2-5; D remains unclear. There are 15 residues in the CDR3. The germline V gene has CDR1 SGDLS and CDR2 YYNGEE. V dropped 0 bases and J dropped 5 bases, with 14 bases sitting between them. CDR3 protein: CASSVETHPTETQYF. The CDR3 region has the DNA TGTGCCAGCAGCGTAGAGACCCATCCAACGGAGACCCAGTACTTC.

V usage is TRBV20-1 and J usage is TRBJ2-3; D gene uncertain. The V and J ends lost 3 bases and 3 bases respectively, with 13 bases between them. There are 14 residues in the CDR3. Looked up from germline, CDR1 is DFQATT and CDR2 is SNEGSKA (reference sequence). CDR3 protein: CSASVNRFTDTQYF. The CDR3 DNA sequence: TGCAGTGCTAGTGTTAATCGTTTTACAGATACGCAGTATTTT.

This clonotype was counted between two and nine times. The V gene is TRBV27, the J gene TRBJ2-7, with 8 bases matching TRBD1. Germline V gene data show CDR1 as MNHEY and CDR2 as SMNVEV (reference sequence). The CDR3 runs to 13 residues. Trimming cost V 7 bases and J 2 bases; bases outside gene matches: 4. CDR3 nucleotides: TGTGCCAGCAAGGGACAGGACACCTACGAGCAGTACTTC. Protein: CASKGQDTYEQYF.

This clonotype was detected ten times or more. V is TRBV5-6 and J is TRBJ2-1; D is unresolved. Trimming removed 7 bases at V and 0 bases at J, with 11 bases between. From germline, CDR1 is SGHDT and CDR2 YYEEEE. The CDR3 spans 14 residues. The CDR3 DNA is TGTGCCAGCCACTTGCAGATCTCCTACAATGAGCAGTTCTTC. It specifies CASHLQISYNEQFF.

The CDR3: CASRQNRDGSYNYGYTF. Here the CDR3 DNA reads TGTGCCAGCAGACAAAACCGGGACGGATCCTATAACTATGGCTACACCTTC. The rearrangement uses TRBV21-1 and TRBJ1-2; whether TRBD1, the table's D call, matches the DNA was not checked. TRBV21-1 is annotated as a pseudogene. This CDR3 is built from 17 residues.

This clonotype has at least ten counts. The junction differs from germline at one of its ends, possibly a read error. This chain joins TRBV5-1 and TRBJ2-1; maybe TRBD2 (6 bases). The CDR3 covers 10 residues. CDR1 is SGHRS, CDR2 YFSETQ, per germline. DNA of the CDR3: TGTGCCAGCGGCGGGGCTGAGCAGTTCTTC. Translation: CASGGAEQFF. Variable domain in full (rest from reference TRBV5-1 and TRBJ2-1): KAGVTQTPRYLIKTRGQQVTLSCSPISGHRSVSWYQQTPGQGLQFLFEYFSETQRNKGNFPGRFSGRQFSNSRSEMNVSTLELGDSALYLCASGGAEQFFGPGTRLTVL.

This clonotype was recorded at least ten times. The rearrangement uses TRBV2 and TRBJ2-7; D is possibly TRBD1 (6 bases). In germline, CDR1 is SNHLY, CDR2 FYNNEI. CDR3 length: 13 residues. V was trimmed by 5 bases and J by 6 bases, leaving 14 bases between them. CDR3 DNA sequence: TGTGCCAGCAGTCTGGACAGAGTGGGCGAGCAGTACTTC. This translates into CASSLDRVGEQYF.

This sequence joins TRBV20-1 and TRBJ2-7; TRBD1 is a possible D gene (6 bases). V lost 6 bases and J 5 bases, leaving 11 bases between the germline ends. Germline values: CDR1 DFQATT, CDR2 SNEGSKA (reference sequence). This CDR3 is built from 11 residues. Here the CDR3 reads CSARTDHEQYF. For the CDR3, the DNA is TGCAGTGCCAGGACAGATCACGAGCAGTACTTC.

At least ten counts were recorded for this clonotype. The V call is TRBV21-1, the J call TRBJ2-7; the table's D call, TRBD1, was not checked against the DNA. TRBV21-1 corresponds to a pseudogene. CDR3 length: 13 residues. This CDR3 is CASSKATGAEQYF. In DNA form, the CDR3 reads TGTGCCAGCAGCAAAGCGACAGGGGCGGAGCAGTACTTC.

This clonotype has at least ten counts. The rearrangement uses TRBV5-1 and TRBJ2-7, with D possibly TRBD2 on 6 matching bases. Trimming pared 5 bases from V and 3 bases from J, leaving 6 bases between. CDR1 and CDR2 (germline): SGHRS, YFSETQ. The CDR3 length is 11 residues. The CDR3 region has the DNA TGCGCCAGCAGGCGGGACTACGAGCAGTACTTC. As protein: CASRRDYEQYF.

This clonotype turned up a few times. The chain couples TRBV11-2 to TRBJ2-7; D ambiguous. The V gene's germline CDR1 is SGHAT and CDR2 FQNNGV. V lost 7 bases, J lost 6 bases, and 16 bases lay in between. The CDR3 has 13 residues. DNA for the CDR3: TGTGCCAGCACCACCGACGGTCGTGTCGAGCAGTACTTC. Translation: CASTTDGRVEQYF.

CDR3 DNA: TGTGCCAGCAGTTTACAGGGATTGACCAAGGGCGACACCTTC. Encoded protein: CASSLQGLTKGDTF. The rearrangement uses TRBV12-3 or TRBV12-4 and TRBJ1-2, with D perhaps matching TRBD1 (5 bases). This CDR3 is built from 14 residues. The germline V and J ends were trimmed by 2 bases and 12 bases, with 19 bases remaining between them.

In this sample, this clonotype turned up a few times. The chain couples TRBV20-1 to TRBJ1-2, with unresolved D. The germline V gene encodes CDR1 DFQATT and CDR2 SNEGSKA (reference sequence). With 3 bases removed from V and 1 base from J, the gap between germline ends came to 12 bases. The CDR3 extends over 14 amino acids. Here the CDR3 DNA reads TGCAGTGCTAGCCCTCCAACAGTTAACTATGGCTACACCTTC. Its protein is CSASPPTVNYGYTF.

In this sample, this clonotype turned up a few times. This chain's CDR3 is CASSSLSGNTDTQYF. CDR3 bases: TGCGCCAGCAGCTCATTAAGCGGGAACACAGATACGCAGTATTTT. This chain joins TRBV5-1 and TRBJ2-3, with 7 bases aligning to TRBD2. Germline V gene sequence: CDR1 SGHRS, CDR2 YFSETQ. V gave up 3 bases and J gave up 2 bases; unmatched junction bases: 6. CDR3 length equals 15 residues.